These 6 T cell receptor beta chains originate from one sample sequenced in a study of T-cell reconstitution after alpha-beta-depleted transplantation in children. A TCRbeta library incorporating unique molecular identifiers was prepared. TCRdb re-derived calls from the PCR reads in MiXCR, one entry per CDR3 protein. Of 25,000 to 30,000 distinct CDR3 sequences listed, 15% to 20% are singletons. The specimen comprised PBMCs, mostly from graft donor cells, sampled 60 days after TCRalphabeta/CD19-depleted stem cell transplant. The source is a male patient between 2 and 10 years old who had a stem cell transplant for acute lymphoblastic leukemia, so the T cells may come from the graft donor.

CDR3 amino acids: CASSLRTGVVGGYTF. CDR3 nucleotide sequence: TGTGCCAGCAGCTTACGCACAGGGGTTGTAGGGGGCTACACCTTC. This chain joins TRBV5-6 and TRBJ1-2; 7 bases fit TRBD1. V lost 2 bases, J lost 8 bases, and 12 bases stayed unmatched. The CDR3 has 15 residues. Germline CDR1 reads SGHDT; CDR2 reads YYEEEE.

The rearrangement joins TRBV5-1 to TRBJ2-7, with D tentatively TRBD2 (5 bases). The CDR3 has 13 amino acids. Germline V gives CDR1 SGHRS, CDR2 YFSETQ. The V and J ends lost 4 bases and 6 bases respectively, with 14 bases between them. The CDR3 is CASSHGRGSEQYF. The CDR3 coding sequence is TGCGCCAGCAGCCACGGTCGGGGTTCCGAGCAGTACTTC.

This clonotype was seen repeatedly, ten times or more. The V gene is TRBV20-1, the J gene TRBJ2-5; 8 bases fit TRBD1. Trimming at V came to 2 bases and at J to 4 bases, leaving 6 bases not matched to a gene. The CDR3 totals 14 residues. Germline loops: CDR1 DFQATT, CDR2 SNEGSKA (reference sequence). Here the CDR3 DNA reads TGCAGTGCTAGAAGGGGCCAGGGGGCAGAGACCCAGTACTTC. It is translated as CSARRGQGAETQYF.

In DNA form, the CDR3 reads TGCGCCAGCAGCCAAGAAATCGTTAACTATGGCTACACCTTC. This sequence encodes CASSQEIVNYGYTF. V and J are TRBV4-3 and TRBJ1-2; no firm D call. The CDR3 is 14 residues long. Germline values: CDR1 LGHNA, CDR2 YSLEER. With 0 bases removed from V and 1 base from J, the gap between germline ends came to 6 bases.

The chain joins TRBV28 to TRBJ2-1; 13 bases match TRBD2. The J segment lost 8 bases and the V segment lost 5 bases, leaving 9 bases of the junction unmatched. Germline-derived CDR1 and CDR2 are MDHEN and SYDVKM. The CDR3 is 16 residues long. CDR3 region: CASSPIGTSGNDEQFF. The CDR3, as DNA: TGTGCCAGCAGTCCGATAGGGACTAGCGGGAACGATGAGCAGTTCTTC.

This clonotype was found many times. The rearrangement links TRBV7-2 to TRBJ2-1, with TRBD1 matching 8 bases. J was trimmed by 7 bases and V by 4 bases; bases with no gene match: 3. This CDR3 region has 13 residues. Germline CDR1 and CDR2: SGHTA and FQGNSA. CDR3 sequence: CASSSHRGNEQFF. The CDR3 DNA reads as TGTGCCAGCAGCTCACACAGGGGGAATGAGCAGTTCTTC.